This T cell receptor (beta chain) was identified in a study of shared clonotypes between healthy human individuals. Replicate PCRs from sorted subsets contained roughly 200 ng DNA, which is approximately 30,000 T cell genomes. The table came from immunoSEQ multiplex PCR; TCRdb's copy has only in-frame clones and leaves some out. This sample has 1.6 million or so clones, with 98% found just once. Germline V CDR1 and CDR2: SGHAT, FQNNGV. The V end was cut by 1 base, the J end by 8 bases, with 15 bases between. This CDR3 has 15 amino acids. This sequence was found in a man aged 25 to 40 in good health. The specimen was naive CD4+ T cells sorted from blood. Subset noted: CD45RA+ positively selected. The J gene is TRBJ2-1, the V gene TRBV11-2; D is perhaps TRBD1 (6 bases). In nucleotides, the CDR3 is TGTGCCAGCAGCTTAGCCCCGGGACAATGGGATGAGCAGTTCTTC. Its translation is CASSLAPGQWDEQFF.